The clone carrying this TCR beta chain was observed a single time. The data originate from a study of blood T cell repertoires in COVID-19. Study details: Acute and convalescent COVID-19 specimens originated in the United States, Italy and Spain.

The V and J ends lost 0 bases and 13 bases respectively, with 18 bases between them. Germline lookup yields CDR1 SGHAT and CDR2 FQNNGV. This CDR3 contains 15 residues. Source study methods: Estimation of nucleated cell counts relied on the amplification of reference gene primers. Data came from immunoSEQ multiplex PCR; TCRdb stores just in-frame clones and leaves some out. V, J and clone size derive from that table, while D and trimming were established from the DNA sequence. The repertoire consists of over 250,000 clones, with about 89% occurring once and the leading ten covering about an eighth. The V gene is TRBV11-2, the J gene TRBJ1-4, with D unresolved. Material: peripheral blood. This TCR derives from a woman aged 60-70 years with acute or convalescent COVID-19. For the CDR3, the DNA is TGTGCCAGCAGCTTAGACCGGGATATCGTTTCGGGACTGTTTTTT. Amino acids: CASSLDRDIVSGLFF.